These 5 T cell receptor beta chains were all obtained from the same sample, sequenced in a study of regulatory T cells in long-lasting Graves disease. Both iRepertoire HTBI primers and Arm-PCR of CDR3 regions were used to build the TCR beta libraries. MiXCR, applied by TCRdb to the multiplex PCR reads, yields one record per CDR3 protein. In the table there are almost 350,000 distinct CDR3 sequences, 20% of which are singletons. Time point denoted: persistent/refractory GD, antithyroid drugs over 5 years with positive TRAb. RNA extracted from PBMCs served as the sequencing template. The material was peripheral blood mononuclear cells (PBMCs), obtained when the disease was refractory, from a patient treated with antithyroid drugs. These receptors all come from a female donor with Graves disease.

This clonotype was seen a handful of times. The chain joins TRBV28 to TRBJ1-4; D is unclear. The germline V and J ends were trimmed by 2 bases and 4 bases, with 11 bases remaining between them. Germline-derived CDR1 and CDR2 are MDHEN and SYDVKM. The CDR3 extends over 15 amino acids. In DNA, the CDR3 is TGTGCCAGCAGTTTACAGAGGACGGATAATGAAAAACTGTTTTTT. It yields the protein CASSLQRTDNEKLFF.

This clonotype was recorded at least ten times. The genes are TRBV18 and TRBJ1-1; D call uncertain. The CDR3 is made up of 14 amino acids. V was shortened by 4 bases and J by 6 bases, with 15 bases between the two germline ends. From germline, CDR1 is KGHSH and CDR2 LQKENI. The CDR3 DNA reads TGTGCCAGCTCACGTTATACCGATATCCCTGAAGCTTTCTTT. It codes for CASSRYTDIPEAFF.

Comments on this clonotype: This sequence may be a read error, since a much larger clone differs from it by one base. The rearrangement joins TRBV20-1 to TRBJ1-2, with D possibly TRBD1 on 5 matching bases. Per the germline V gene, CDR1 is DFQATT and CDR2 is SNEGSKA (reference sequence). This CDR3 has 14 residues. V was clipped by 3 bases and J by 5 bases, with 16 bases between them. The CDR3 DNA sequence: TGCAGTGCTAGGCCGGCAGGGAATGCTTATGGCTACACCTTC. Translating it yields CSARPAGNAYGYTF.

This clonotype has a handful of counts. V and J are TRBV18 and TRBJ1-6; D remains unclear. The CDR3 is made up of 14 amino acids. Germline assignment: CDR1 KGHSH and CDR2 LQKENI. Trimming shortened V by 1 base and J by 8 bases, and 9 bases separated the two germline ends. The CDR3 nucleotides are TGTGCCAGCTCACCACGGGCTGGCGATTCACCCCTCCACTTT. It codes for CASSPRAGDSPLHF.

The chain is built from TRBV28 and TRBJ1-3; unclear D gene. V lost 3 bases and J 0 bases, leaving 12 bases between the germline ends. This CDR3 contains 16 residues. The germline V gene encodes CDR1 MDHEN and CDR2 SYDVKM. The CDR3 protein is CASSFFRPGSGNTIYF. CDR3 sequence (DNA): TGTGCCAGCAGTTTTTTCAGGCCTGGCTCTGGAAACACCATATATTTT.